This T cell receptor beta chain was sequenced in a study of blood T cell repertoires in COVID-19. Living in 20 to 30 US areas, the participants were between roughly 18 and 90 years of age. Libraries were prepared by immunoSEQ multiplex PCR; TCRdb keeps only in-frame clonotypes and omits some of them. The sample lists 250,000 to 350,000 clones; about 83% were seen once. CDR3 length: 14 amino acids. Germline-derived CDR1 and CDR2 are KGHSH and LQKENI. J gave up 2 bases and V 1 base, and 2 bases lay outside the gene matches. This clonotype originated in a woman aged 40 to 50 who had recovered from COVID-19. Material for sequencing was PBMCs or T cells enriched from blood (not recorded which). The V gene is TRBV18, the J gene TRBJ2-7; 7 bases line up with TRBD1. The DNA for the CDR3 is TGTGCCAGCTCACCACAGGGGGCGGCCTACGAGCAGTACTTC. It yields the protein CASSPQGAAYEQYF.